This T cell receptor (beta chain) was found in a study of T cells after posttransplantation cyclophosphamide. Deletions cut 1 base from V and 3 bases from J, with 9 bases between. The CDR3 length is 14 residues. Germline lookup yields CDR1 SNHLY and CDR2 FYNNEI. This clone is medium-sized. A marrow graft followed busulfan-fludarabine conditioning, with cyclophosphamide on days +3 and +4. The repertoire was sequenced with immunoSEQ multiplex PCR; TCRdb's copy has only in-frame clones and lacks some. This table holds about 10,000 clones with no singletons; the top ten claim less than 30%. The clonotype was recovered from a female patient in her 40s who received an allogeneic stem cell transplant from a related donor, was CMV-positive, and had no GVHD. Some T cells could come from the graft donor. The gene calls are TRBV2 and TRBJ1-2; D is undetermined. The sequenced sample was PBMCs, obtained after allogeneic stem cell transplant with posttransplant cyclophosphamide. This CDR3 is CASSEGAGDYGYTF. The CDR3 DNA reads as TGTGCCAGCAGTGAAGGGGCAGGAGACTATGGCTACACCTTC.